Following are 32 T cell receptor beta chains from one sample sequenced in a study of beta chain features in type 1 diabetes. Every isolated RNA sample was fully reverse transcribed, so sequencing captured expressed TCRB transcripts. Method: immunoSEQ multiplex PCR; TCRdb's copy keeps in-frame clones and lacks some. There are hundreds of thousands of clones in the sample; about 70% occur only once, and 0.053% lies in the top ten. Sequenced: naive CD4+ T cells from blood. Source of these receptors: a young man in good health.

This chain joins TRBV4-3 and TRBJ2-1; D remains unclear. Deletions cut 0 bases from V and 6 bases from J, with 9 bases between. This CDR3 spans 14 amino acids. CDR1 and CDR2 from the germline V gene are LGHNA and YSLEER. The CDR3 DNA reads TGCGCCAGCAGCCAAGATCTTACGCGCAATGAGCAGTTCTTC. Residues: CASSQDLTRNEQFF.

The genes are TRBV7-2 and TRBJ2-3; 8 bases match TRBD2. This CDR3 has 15 amino acids. The junction had 10 bases not matched to a gene; V was cut back by 5 bases and J by 6 bases. From germline, CDR1 is SGHTA and CDR2 FQGNSA. The CDR3 DNA is TGTGCCAGCAGCGCCCGACTAGCGCTTGAGGATACGCAGTATTTT. Protein sequence: CASSARLALEDTQYF.

This clone occurred a few times. This chain joins TRBV10-3 and TRBJ2-1, with D possibly called TRBD1 or TRBD2 (5 bases each). The CDR3 is 13 residues long. Germline lookup yields CDR1 ENHRY and CDR2 SYGVKD. V lost 4 bases, J lost 9 bases, and 13 bases lay in between. The DNA for the CDR3 is TGTGCCATCAGTGGGGACCGGGCGGGTGAGCAGTTCTTC. This codes for CAISGDRAGEQFF.

This clone was counted only a few times. V usage is TRBV9 and J usage is TRBJ2-1; no clear D gene. CDR1 is SGDLS, CDR2 YYNGEE, per germline. The CDR3 covers 13 residues. Trimming took 7 bases from V and 0 from J, leaving 8 bases between them. The CDR3 sequence is CASSTVSYNEQFF. The DNA of the CDR3 is TGTGCCAGCTCTACGGTCTCCTACAATGAGCAGTTCTTC. Complete variable domain (other parts from reference TRBV9 and TRBJ2-1): DSGVTQTPKHLITATGQRVTLRCSPRSGDLSVYWYQQSLDQGLQFLIQYYNGEERAKGNILERFSAQQFPDLHSELNLSSLELGDSALYFCASSTVSYNEQFFGPGTRLTVL.

This clone was observed a single time. The gene calls are TRBV11-2 and TRBJ2-1; D gene ambiguous. CDR1 and CDR2 (germline): SGHAT, FQNNGV. This CDR3 is 15 amino acids long. The ends were cut back, 0 bases at V and 2 bases at J, with 8 bases in the middle. The CDR3 DNA sequence: TGTGCCAGCAGCTTAGATAGTCTAGCCTACAATGAGCAGTTCTTC. Residues: CASSLDSLAYNEQFF.

The chain employs TRBV15 and TRBJ2-1; possible D gene TRBD2, 5 bases. V lost 1 base to trimming and J lost 7 bases, with 11 bases between them. CDR1 LNHNV and CDR2 YYDKDF come from the germline V gene (reference sequence). CDR3 length: 14 amino acids. CDR3 nucleotides: TGTGCCACCAGCAGAGTTGACGGGGAGAATGAGCAGTTCTTC. Amino acid sequence: CATSRVDGENEQFF.

This clone was seen once. This chain links TRBV29-1 with TRBJ1-1; D unclear. The CDR3 contains 13 residues. V lost 6 bases, J lost 2 bases, and 13 bases lay in between. Germline V gene sequence: CDR1 SQVTM, CDR2 ANQGSEA. The CDR3 coding sequence is TGCAGCGTCACCGGACGGGTAAACACTGAAGCTTTCTTT. Encoded protein: CSVTGRVNTEAFF.

Regarding this clone: Additional DNA sequences in this sample encode the identical CDR3. The rearrangement uses TRBV9 and TRBJ2-7, with TRBD2 identical over 9 bases. Germline V gene data show CDR1 as SGDLS and CDR2 as YYNGEE. The CDR3 consists of 14 residues. V lost 2 bases to trimming and J lost 4 bases; unmatched junction nucleotides: 4. CDR3 DNA: TGTGCCAGCAGCGTTGGTAGCGGGAGTTACGAGCAGTACTTC. This translates into CASSVGSGSYEQYF.

This clone appeared once. The genes are TRBV30 and TRBJ2-7; 9 positions match TRBD2. Germline CDR1 reads GTSNPN; CDR2 reads SVGIG (reference sequence). V was pared by 3 bases and J by 12 bases, with 18 bases of the junction left unmatched. The CDR3 consists of 15 residues. CDR3 nucleotide sequence: TGTGCCTGGAGGCGGGGATTAAAAGCGGGAGGATTCTTGTACTTC. Translated: CAWRRGLKAGGFLYF.

The rearrangement joins TRBV2 to TRBJ1-2; 8 bases match TRBD1. This CDR3 region has 13 residues. The germline V gene has CDR1 SNHLY and CDR2 FYNNEI. The V and J ends lost 6 bases and 6 bases, in that order; junction bases with no gene match: 6. In DNA form, the CDR3 reads TGTGCCAGCAGAAGGGAGACAGGGGATGGCTACACCTTC. Translation gives CASRRETGDGYTF.

The chain recombines TRBV7-9 with TRBJ2-4; a possible D gene is TRBD1 (5 bases). V was trimmed by 5 bases and J by 0 bases, leaving 14 bases between them. CDR1 and CDR2 from the germline V gene are SEHNR and FQNEAQ (reference sequence). The CDR3 spans 16 residues. CDR3 sequence (DNA): TGTGCCAGCAGCCTAGACCCAGGGCTAGCCAAAAACATTCAGTACTTC. Translated: CASSLDPGLAKNIQYF.

The V call is TRBV5-4, the J call TRBJ2-5, with TRBD2 matching 8 bases. J gave up 3 bases and V 0 bases, and 4 bases lay outside the gene matches. Germline CDR1 and CDR2: SGHNT and YYREEE (reference sequence). This CDR3 spans 15 amino acids. The CDR3 region has the DNA TGTGCCAGCAGCTTGGCCGGGAGGGCCAAAGAGACCCAGTACTTC. This codes for CASSLAGRAKETQYF.

The chain combines TRBV29-1 with TRBJ2-1; TRBD2 aligns across 12 bases. Germline lookup yields CDR1 SQVTM and CDR2 ANQGSEA. The CDR3 is 18 amino acids. V dropped 3 bases and J dropped 4; count of bases not matched to a gene: 13. The CDR3 nucleotides read TGCAGCGTTGAGGCCCCGACTAGCGGGGGCCGAACTTACAATGAGCAGTTCTTC. Amino acids: CSVEAPTSGGRTYNEQFF.

The CDR3 DNA reads as TGTGCCAGCAGCCACGGGGAGACCCAGTACTTC. Protein: CASSHGETQYF. The chain recombines TRBV11-2 with TRBJ2-5, with D unresolved. The V end was cut by 5 bases, the J end by 5 bases, with 6 bases between. The length of the CDR3 is 11 residues. The germline V gene encodes CDR1 SGHAT and CDR2 FQNNGV. The whole variable domain, remainder taken from reference TRBV11-2 and TRBJ2-5, is EAGVAQSPRYKIIEKRQSVAFWCNPISGHATLYWYQQILGQGPKLLIQFQNNGVVDDSQLPKDRFSAERLKGVDSTLKIQPAKLEDSAVYLCASSHGETQYFGPGTRLLVL.

This chain links TRBV30 with TRBJ1-3; no definite D call. Looked up from germline, CDR1 is GTSNPN and CDR2 is SVGIG (reference sequence). This CDR3 comprises 15 residues. V dropped 2 bases and J dropped 0 bases, with 11 bases sitting between them. This chain's CDR3 is CAWSLGASSGNTIYF. The CDR3 DNA sequence: TGTGCCTGGAGTTTGGGCGCTAGCTCTGGAAACACCATATATTTT.

The rearrangement uses TRBV5-6 and TRBJ2-3; possibly TRBD1 for D (5 bases). The V and J ends lost 5 bases and 2 bases respectively, with 15 bases between them. Germline CDR1 and CDR2: SGHDT and YYEEEE. The CDR3 is made up of 15 amino acids. Here the CDR3 reads CASRAERGYTDTQYF. CDR3 sequence (DNA): TGTGCCAGCAGGGCGGAAAGGGGCTACACAGATACGCAGTATTTT.

The CDR3 sequence is CASSKAGVKQTQYF. In DNA form, the CDR3 reads TGTGCCAGCAGTAAGGCCGGGGTCAAGCAGACCCAGTACTTC. J is TRBJ2-5 and V is TRBV25-1; D may be TRBD2 (5 bases). This CDR3 contains 14 residues. Germline CDR1 reads MGHDK; CDR2 reads SYGVNS. Trimming pared 5 bases from V and 6 bases from J, leaving 16 bases between. Using reference TRBV25-1 and TRBJ2-5 for the parts outside the CDR3, the full variable domain is EADIYQTPRYLVIGTGKKITLECSQTMGHDKMYWYQQDPGMELHLIHYSYGVNSTEKGDLSSESTVSRIRTEHFPLTLESARPSHTSQYLCASSKAGVKQTQYFGPGTRLLVL.

The V gene is TRBV7-2, the J gene TRBJ2-7; 7 positions agree with TRBD2. The CDR3 consists of 15 residues. Trimming at V came to 1 base and at J to 4 bases, leaving 7 bases not matched to a gene. CDR1 is SGHTA, CDR2 FQGNSA, per germline. CDR3 sequence reads: CASSLVGGSLYEQYF. The CDR3 nucleotides read TGTGCCAGCAGCTTAGTCGGCGGGAGTTTGTACGAGCAGTACTTC.

The table lists this clone with a few counts. For the CDR3, the DNA is TGTGCCAGCAGCTTAGTGGTCCCGCCAGCGGATACGCAGTATTTT. It yields the protein CASSLVVPPADTQYF. The chain uses TRBV11-2 and TRBJ2-3; no clear D. This CDR3 contains 15 residues. Germline V gene data show CDR1 as SGHAT and CDR2 as FQNNGV. Trimming stripped 1 base from V and 6 bases from J, with 14 bases between.

This clone occurred a few times. V gene TRBV20-1 combines with J gene TRBJ2-3; D ambiguous. Deletions cut 7 bases from V and 8 bases from J, with 10 bases between. The CDR3 covers 10 residues. Germline V CDR1 and CDR2: DFQATT, SNEGSKA (reference sequence). Here the CDR3 DNA reads TGCAGTGGATATGGCGGTACGCAGTATTTT. Translating gives CSGYGGTQYF.

This chain joins TRBV2 and TRBJ2-3, with 8 positions matching TRBD2. The CDR3 spans 16 residues. Losses at the gene ends were 8 bases for V and 2 bases for J; bases not matched to a gene: 12. Germline V lookup: CDR1 SNHLY, CDR2 FYNNEI. CDR3 protein: CASAPLGGGITDTQYF. The DNA for the CDR3 is TGTGCCAGCGCCCCCCTGGGCGGGGGGATCACAGATACGCAGTATTTT.

This clone was observed a few times. This chain connects TRBV29-1 to TRBJ2-1; TRBD1 matches 8 bases. The germline V gene has CDR1 SQVTM and CDR2 ANQGSEA. Germline trimming cut 7 bases from V and 8 bases from J; bases unmatched to any gene: 4. The CDR3 is 11 amino acids. This CDR3 reads CSADRGDEQFF. Written as DNA, the CDR3 is TGCAGCGCCGACAGGGGCGATGAGCAGTTCTTC.

V is TRBV7-2 and J is TRBJ2-3; 8 nucleotides align to TRBD2. CDR1 is SGHTA, CDR2 FQGNSA, per germline. Trimming removed 1 base from V and 2 bases from J; junction bases left unmatched: 2. This CDR3 spans 15 amino acids. CDR3 sequence reads: CASSLELADTDTQYF. The DNA for the CDR3 is TGTGCCAGCAGCTTAGAACTAGCGGACACAGATACGCAGTATTTT.

The chain has TRBV30 and TRBJ1-5; the match to TRBD1 covers 7 bases. V was clipped by 1 base and J by 2 bases; unmatched bases: 5. Germline CDR1 reads GTSNPN; CDR2 reads SVGIG (reference sequence). The CDR3 covers 15 residues. The CDR3: CAWSANRGGNQPQHF. Here the CDR3 DNA reads TGTGCCTGGAGTGCAAACAGGGGTGGCAATCAGCCCCAGCATTTT.

This clone was counted between two and nine times. The chain recombines TRBV29-1 with TRBJ2-3; TRBD2 is a possible D gene (5 bases). The CDR3 runs to 14 residues. From germline, CDR1 is SQVTM and CDR2 ANQGSEA. V lost 3 bases to trimming and J lost 1 base, with 11 bases between them. The CDR3 nucleotides read TGCAGCGTTGATACGGAGGCGCGCACAGATACGCAGTATTTT. Protein: CSVDTEARTDTQYF.

The V and J genes are TRBV30 and TRBJ2-7, with D tentatively TRBD1 or TRBD2 (5 bases each). V gave up 8 bases and J gave up 2 bases, with 13 bases separating them. The CDR3 covers 12 residues. Germline-derived CDR1 and CDR2 are GTSNPN and SVGIG (reference sequence). The CDR3 DNA reads TGTGCCGGCCGGGACGGTGCCTACGAGCAGTACTTC. Its translation: CAGRDGAYEQYF.

The table lists this clone with a few counts. This sequence joins TRBV25-1 and TRBJ1-2, with D perhaps TRBD1 (5 bases). Trimming pared 2 bases from V and 6 bases from J, leaving 16 bases between. This CDR3 contains 15 residues. Germline V CDR1 and CDR2: MGHDK, SYGVNS. CDR3 bases: TGTGCCAGCAGTGAAGTACAGGTGCTTGGGGATGGCTACACCTTC. Residues: CASSEVQVLGDGYTF.

Points on this clone: Other DNA sequences of this sample code for an identical CDR3. V usage is TRBV29-1 and J usage is TRBJ2-1; 7 bases agree with TRBD2. The junction had 2 bases not matched to a gene; V was cut back by 3 bases and J by 6 bases. The CDR3 loop spans 12 amino acids. Germline assignment: CDR1 SQVTM and CDR2 ANQGSEA. CDR3 coding DNA: TGCAGCGTTGATCGCGGGGGCAATGAGCAGTTCTTC. Its translation is CSVDRGGNEQFF.

The chain is built from TRBV5-1 and TRBJ1-2; D is unresolved. The length of the CDR3 is 17 residues. Germline assignment: CDR1 SGHRS and CDR2 YFSETQ. The ends were cut back, 1 base at V and 0 bases at J, with 16 bases in the middle. CDR3 coding DNA: TGCGCCAGCAGCTTGTTTGGAATGCAGTCCCCTAACTATGGCTACACCTTC. It is translated as CASSLFGMQSPNYGYTF.

This clone was observed a single time. J is TRBJ1-2 and V is TRBV30; no definite D call. CDR1 and CDR2 (germline): GTSNPN, SVGIG (reference sequence). Trimming took 3 bases from V and 4 from J, leaving 12 bases between them. There are 13 residues in the CDR3. CDR3 sequence: CAWRRTAIYGYTF. The CDR3 DNA is TGTGCCTGGAGGAGAACAGCGATCTATGGCTACACCTTC.

The rearrangement uses TRBV11-2 and TRBJ2-3, with D unresolved. This CDR3 has 15 residues. Per the germline V gene, CDR1 is SGHAT and CDR2 is FQNNGV. V was shortened by 0 bases and J by 2 bases, with 9 bases between the two germline ends. The CDR3 sequence is CASSLEWLPTDTQYF. The CDR3 bases are TGTGCCAGCAGCTTAGAGTGGCTACCCACAGATACGCAGTATTTT.

The rearrangement links TRBV30 to TRBJ1-2, with D hard to call. This CDR3 region has 13 residues. V was trimmed by 0 bases and J by 3 bases, leaving 8 bases between them. Germline CDR1 and CDR2: GTSNPN and SVGIG (reference sequence). For the CDR3, the DNA is TGTGCCTGGAGTGTACCCAGCTACTATGGCTACACCTTC. Amino acid sequence: CAWSVPSYYGYTF. The full variable domain, rest sourced from reference TRBV30 and TRBJ1-2, is SQTIHQWPATLVQPVGSPLSLECTVEGTSNPNLYWYRQAAGRGLQLLFYSVGIGQISSEVPQNLSASRPQDRQFILSSKKLLLSDSGFYLCAWSVPSYYGYTFGSGTRLTVV.